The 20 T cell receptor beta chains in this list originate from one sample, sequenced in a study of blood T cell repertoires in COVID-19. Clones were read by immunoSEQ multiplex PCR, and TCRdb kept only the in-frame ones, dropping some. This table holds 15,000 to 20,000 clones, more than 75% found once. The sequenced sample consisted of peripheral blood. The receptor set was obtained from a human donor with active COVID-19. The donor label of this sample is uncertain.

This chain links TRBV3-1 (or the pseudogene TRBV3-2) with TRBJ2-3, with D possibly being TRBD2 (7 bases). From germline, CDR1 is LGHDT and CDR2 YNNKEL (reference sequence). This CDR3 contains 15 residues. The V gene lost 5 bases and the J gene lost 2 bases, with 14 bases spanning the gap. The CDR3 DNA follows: TGTGCCAGCAGCAGCGGCGGGGGCTACACAGATACGCAGTATTTT. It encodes CASSSGGGYTDTQYF.

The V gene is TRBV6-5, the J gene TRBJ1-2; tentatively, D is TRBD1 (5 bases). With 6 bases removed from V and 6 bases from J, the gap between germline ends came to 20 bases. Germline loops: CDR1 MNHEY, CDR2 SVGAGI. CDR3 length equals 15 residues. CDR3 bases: TGTGCCAGCAGCGGCCCGGGACGGTGGGGGGATGGCTACACCTTC. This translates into CASSGPGRWGDGYTF.

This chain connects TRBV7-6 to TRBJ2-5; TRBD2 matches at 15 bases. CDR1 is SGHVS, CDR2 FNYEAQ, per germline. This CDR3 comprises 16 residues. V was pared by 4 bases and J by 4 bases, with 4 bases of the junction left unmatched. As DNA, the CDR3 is TGTGCCAGCAGCTCGAGGACTAGCGGGGGGGGAGAGACCCAGTACTTC. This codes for CASSSRTSGGGETQYF.

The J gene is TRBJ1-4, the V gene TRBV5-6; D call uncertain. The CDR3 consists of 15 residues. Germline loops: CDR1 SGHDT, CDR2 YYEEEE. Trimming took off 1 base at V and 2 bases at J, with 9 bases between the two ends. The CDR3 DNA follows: TGTGCCAGCAGCTTGCCGGGAGAGACTAATGAAAAACTGTTTTTT. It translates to CASSLPGETNEKLFF.

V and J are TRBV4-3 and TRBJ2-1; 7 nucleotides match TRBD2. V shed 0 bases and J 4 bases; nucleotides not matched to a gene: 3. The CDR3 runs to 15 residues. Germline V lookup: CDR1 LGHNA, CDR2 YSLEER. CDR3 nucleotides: TGCGCCAGCAGCCAAGAAGCTAGCGGATACAATGAGCAGTTCTTC. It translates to CASSQEASGYNEQFF.

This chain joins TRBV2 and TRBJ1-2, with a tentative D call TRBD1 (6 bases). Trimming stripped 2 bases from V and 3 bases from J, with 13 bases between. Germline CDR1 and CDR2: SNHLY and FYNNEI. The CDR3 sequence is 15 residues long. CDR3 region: CASSETGRADYGYTF. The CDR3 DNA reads TGTGCCAGCAGTGAAACAGGGAGAGCAGACTATGGCTACACCTTC.

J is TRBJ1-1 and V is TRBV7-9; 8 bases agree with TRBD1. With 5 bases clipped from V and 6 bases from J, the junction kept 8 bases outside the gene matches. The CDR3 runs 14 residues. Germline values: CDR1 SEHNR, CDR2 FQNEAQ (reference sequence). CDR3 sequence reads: CASSRDPTGAEAFF. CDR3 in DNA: TGTGCCAGCAGCCGAGACCCGACAGGGGCTGAAGCTTTCTTT.

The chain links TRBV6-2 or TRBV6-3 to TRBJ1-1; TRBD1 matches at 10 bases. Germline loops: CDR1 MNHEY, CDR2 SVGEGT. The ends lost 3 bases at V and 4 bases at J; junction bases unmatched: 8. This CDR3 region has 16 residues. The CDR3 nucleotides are TGTGCCAGCAGTTATCAGACAGGGGGCGCGTTCACTGAAGCTTTCTTT. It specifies CASSYQTGGAFTEAFF.

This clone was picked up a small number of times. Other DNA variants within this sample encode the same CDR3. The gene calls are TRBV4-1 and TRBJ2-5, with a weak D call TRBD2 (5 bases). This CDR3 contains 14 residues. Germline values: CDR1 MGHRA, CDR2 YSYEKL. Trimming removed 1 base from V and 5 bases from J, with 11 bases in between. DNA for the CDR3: TGCGCCAGCAGCCAAGGGCCTAGCCAGGAGACCCAGTACTTC. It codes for CASSQGPSQETQYF.

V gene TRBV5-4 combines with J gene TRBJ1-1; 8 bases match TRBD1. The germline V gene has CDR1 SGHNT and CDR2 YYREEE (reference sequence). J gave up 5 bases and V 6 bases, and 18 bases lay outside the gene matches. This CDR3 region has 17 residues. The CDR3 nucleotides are TGTGCCAGCACGGGGTTCCAGGGGGCCTTACGTGCTACTGAAGCTTTCTTT. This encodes CASTGFQGALRATEAFF.

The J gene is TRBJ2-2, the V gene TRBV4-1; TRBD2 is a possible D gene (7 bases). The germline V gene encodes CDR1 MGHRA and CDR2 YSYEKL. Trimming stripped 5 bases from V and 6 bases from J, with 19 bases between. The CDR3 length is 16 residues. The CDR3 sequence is CASSVRKGGGAGELFF. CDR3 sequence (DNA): TGCGCCAGCAGCGTGCGGAAAGGGGGGGGCGCCGGGGAGCTGTTTTTT.

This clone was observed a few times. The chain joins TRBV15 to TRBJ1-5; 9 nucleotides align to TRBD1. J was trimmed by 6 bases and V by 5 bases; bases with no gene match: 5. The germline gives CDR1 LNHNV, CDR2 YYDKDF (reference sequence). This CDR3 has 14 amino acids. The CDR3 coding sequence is TGTGCCACCAGCGGAACAGGGGGCATTCAGCCCCAGCATTTT. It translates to CATSGTGGIQPQHF.

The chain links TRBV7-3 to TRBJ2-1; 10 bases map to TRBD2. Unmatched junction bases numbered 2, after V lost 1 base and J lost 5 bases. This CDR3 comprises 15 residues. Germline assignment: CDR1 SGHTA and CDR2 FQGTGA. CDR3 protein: CASSLRLAGHNEQFF. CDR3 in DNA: TGTGCCAGCAGCTTAAGACTAGCGGGCCACAATGAGCAGTTCTTC. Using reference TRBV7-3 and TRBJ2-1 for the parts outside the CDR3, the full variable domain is GAGVSQTPSNKVTEKGKYVELRCDPISGHTALYWYRQSLGQGPEFLIYFQGTGAADDSGLPNDRFFAVRPEGSVSTLKIQRTERGDSAVYLCASSLRLAGHNEQFFGPGTRLTVL.

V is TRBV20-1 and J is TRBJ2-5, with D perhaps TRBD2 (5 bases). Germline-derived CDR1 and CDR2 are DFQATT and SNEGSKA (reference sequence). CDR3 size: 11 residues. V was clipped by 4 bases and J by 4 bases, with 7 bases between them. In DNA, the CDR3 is TGCAGTGCTATGAGCGGAGAGACCCAGTACTTC. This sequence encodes CSAMSGETQYF.

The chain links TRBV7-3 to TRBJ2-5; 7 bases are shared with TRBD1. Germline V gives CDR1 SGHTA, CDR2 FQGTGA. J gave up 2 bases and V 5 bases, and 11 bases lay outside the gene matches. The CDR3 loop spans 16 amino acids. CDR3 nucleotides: TGTGCCAGCAGCCCCCGGACAGGCCTGCTACAAGAGACCCAGTACTTC. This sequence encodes CASSPRTGLLQETQYF. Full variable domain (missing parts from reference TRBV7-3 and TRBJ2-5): GAGVSQTPSNKVTEKGKYVELRCDPISGHTALYWYRQSLGQGPEFLIYFQGTGAADDSGLPNDRFFAVRPEGSVSTLKIQRTERGDSAVYLCASSPRTGLLQETQYFGPGTRLLVL.

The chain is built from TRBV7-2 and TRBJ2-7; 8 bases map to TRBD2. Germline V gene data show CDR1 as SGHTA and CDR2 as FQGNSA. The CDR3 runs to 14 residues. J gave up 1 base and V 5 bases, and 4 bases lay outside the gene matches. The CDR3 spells CASSTSGGSYEQYF. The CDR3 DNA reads TGTGCCAGCAGCACTAGCGGAGGTTCCTACGAGCAGTACTTC.

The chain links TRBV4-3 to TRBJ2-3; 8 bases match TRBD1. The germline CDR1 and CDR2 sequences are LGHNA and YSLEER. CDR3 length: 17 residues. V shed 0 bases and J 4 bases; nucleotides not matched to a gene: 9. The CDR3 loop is CASSQDFPGGEADTQYF. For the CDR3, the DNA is TGCGCCAGCAGCCAAGATTTTCCAGGGGGCGAAGCAGATACGCAGTATTTT.

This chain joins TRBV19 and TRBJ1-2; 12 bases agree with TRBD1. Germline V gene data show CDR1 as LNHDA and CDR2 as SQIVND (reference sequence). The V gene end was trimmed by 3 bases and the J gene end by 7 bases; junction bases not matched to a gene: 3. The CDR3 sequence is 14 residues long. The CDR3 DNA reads TGTGCCAGTAGTATGGGACAGGGGGCTGGTGGCTACACCTTC. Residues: CASSMGQGAGGYTF.

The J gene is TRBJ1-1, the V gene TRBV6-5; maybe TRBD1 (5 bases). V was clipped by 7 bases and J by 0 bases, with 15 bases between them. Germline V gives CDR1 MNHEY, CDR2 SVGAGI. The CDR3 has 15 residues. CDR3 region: CASTQGVLMNTEAFF. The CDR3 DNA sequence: TGTGCCAGCACTCAAGGGGTCCTCATGAACACTGAAGCTTTCTTT.

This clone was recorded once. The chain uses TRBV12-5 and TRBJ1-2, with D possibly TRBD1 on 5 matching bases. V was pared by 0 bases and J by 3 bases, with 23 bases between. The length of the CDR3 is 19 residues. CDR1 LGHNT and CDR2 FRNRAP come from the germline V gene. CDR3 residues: CASGLVPRNTMGRYYGYTF. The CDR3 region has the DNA TGTGCTAGTGGTTTGGTACCGAGAAACACCATGGGGCGTTACTATGGCTACACCTTC.